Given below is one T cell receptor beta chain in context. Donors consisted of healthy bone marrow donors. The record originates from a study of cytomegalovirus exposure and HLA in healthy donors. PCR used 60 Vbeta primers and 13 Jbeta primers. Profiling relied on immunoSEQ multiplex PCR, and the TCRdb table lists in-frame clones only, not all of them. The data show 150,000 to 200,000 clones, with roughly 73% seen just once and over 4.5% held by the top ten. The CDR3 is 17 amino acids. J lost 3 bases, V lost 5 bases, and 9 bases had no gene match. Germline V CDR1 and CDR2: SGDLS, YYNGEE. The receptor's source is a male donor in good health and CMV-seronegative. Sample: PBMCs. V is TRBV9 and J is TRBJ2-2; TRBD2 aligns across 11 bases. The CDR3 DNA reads TGTGCCAGCAGTAAGGCTAGCGGGGGGTCCTACACCGGGGAGCTGTTTTTT. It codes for CASSKASGGSYTGELFF. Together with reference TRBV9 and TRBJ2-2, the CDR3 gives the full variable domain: DSGVTQTPKHLITATGQRVTLRCSPRSGDLSVYWYQQSLDQGLQFLIQYYNGEERAKGNILERFSAQQFPDLHSELNLSSLELGDSALYFCASSKASGGSYTGELFFGEGSRLTVL.